The rows below give T cell receptor beta chains drawn from one sample of a study of shared clonotypes between healthy human individuals. Using immunoSEQ multiplex PCR, the repertoire was profiled, and TCRdb retains in-frame clones only, with some absent. The data hold about 490,000 clones, with around three quarters observed a single time. Source material: PBMCs. These receptors were taken from a woman aged 40 to 50 in good health. Some clones in this sample may be carry-over from other donors' samples. CDR3s include the opening cysteine and the closing phenylalanine or tryptophan. A D gene is named only where the DNA matches it firmly. Clone size is not always given. Where it is, it says once, few, many or a class for expanded clones.

size	D	J	V	CDR3	DNA
-	-	TRBJ2-3	TRBV28	CASSWRGADTQYF	TGTGCCAGCAGTTGGAGGGGTGCAGATACGCAGTATTTT
-	-	TRBJ2-1	TRBV10-3	CAIGGTRQNEQFF	TGTGCCATCGGGGGGACTCGCCAAAATGAGCAGTTCTTC
-	TRBD2	TRBJ2-3	TRBV7-2	CASSLQTSGTDTQYF	TGTGCCAGCAGCTTACAGACTAGCGGGACAGATACGCAGTATTTT
-	TRBD2	TRBJ2-7	TRBV9	CASSVDRAGAYEQYF	TGTGCCAGCAGCGTAGATCGAGCGGGAGCCTACGAGCAGTACTTC
-	-	TRBJ2-7	TRBV11-2	CASSHRGRGVGEQYF	TGTGCCAGCAGCCACCGAGGCAGGGGAGTAGGCGAGCAGTACTTC
-	-	TRBJ1-3	TRBV21-1	CASSKGDIGVSVDRGLSGNTIYF	TGTGCCAGCAGCAAAGGGGATATCGGTGTTTCGGTGGATAGGGGGCTTTCTGGAAACACCATATATTTT
-	TRBD2	TRBJ2-1	TRBV7-2	CASSDGLVSNEQFF	TGTGCCAGCAGCGACGGACTAGTCTCCAATGAGCAGTTCTTC
few	-	TRBJ2-2	TRBV6-1	CASSEYETSAGELFF	TGTGCCAGCAGTGAATATGAGACTAGTGCCGGGGAGCTGTTTTTT
-	-	TRBJ1-1	TRBV6-5	CASSTGNTEAFF	TGTGCCAGCAGTACGGGGAACACTGAAGCTTTCTTT
-	-	TRBJ1-2	TRBV4-3	CASSQDPAPNYGYTF	TGCGCCAGCAGCCAAGATCCAGCCCCTAACTATGGCTACACCTTC
-	-	TRBJ1-2	TRBV28	CASSLGWGEYGYTF	TGTGCCAGCAGTTTAGGTTGGGGGGAATACGGCTACACCTTC
-	TRBD2	TRBJ2-1	TRBV5-1	CASSWGLAGGSNEQFF	TGCGCCAGCAGCTGGGGACTAGCGGGAGGGTCCAATGAGCAGTTCTTC
-	-	TRBJ2-7	TRBV10-1	CASSEQASTYEQYF	TGCGCCAGCAGTGAACAGGCATCCACCTACGAGCAGTACTTC
-	TRBD2	TRBJ2-1	TRBV5-1	CASSLALAGDGQFF	TGCGCCAGCAGCTTGGCACTAGCGGGAGACGGGCAGTTCTTC
-	-	TRBJ2-3	TRBV5-6	CASRGIGDTQYF	TGTGCCAGCAGGGGCATCGGAGATACGCAGTATTTT
-	-	TRBJ2-7	TRBV7-9	CASSLGTGTIYEQYF	TGTGCCAGCAGCTTAGGAACCGGGACCATCTACGAGCAGTACTTC
-	-	TRBJ2-1	TRBV4-2	CASSQDRGSAARDNEQFF	TGTGCCAGCAGCCAAGATCGGGGGAGTGCCGCCCGCGACAATGAGCAGTTCTTC
-	TRBD2	TRBJ2-5	TRBV29-1	CSVVASGSGYQETQYF	TGCAGCGTTGTGGCTAGCGGGAGTGGGTACCAAGAGACCCAGTACTTC
many	TRBD2	TRBJ2-2	TRBV4-1	CASSLEAGDGLDTGELFF	TGCGCCAGCAGCCTAGAAGCGGGAGATGGGTTGGACACCGGGGAGCTGTTTTTT
-	TRBD2	TRBJ2-3	TRBV5-3	CARSSQREGRVTQYF	TGTGCCAGAAGCTCCCAGCGGGAGGGCCGAGTGACGCAGTATTTT
-	-	TRBJ2-3	TRBV28	CASLRGVGTFTDTQYF	TGTGCCAGTCTGAGGGGGGTCGGGACTTTCACAGATACGCAGTATTTT
-	TRBD2	TRBJ2-7	TRBV14	CASSQGGQGWTSGIYEQYF	TGTGCCAGCAGCCAGGGGGGACAGGGATGGACTAGCGGGATTTACGAGCAGTACTTC
-	-	TRBJ1-2	TRBV10-3	CAITWGSSESYTF	TGTGCCATCACCTGGGGCAGTTCAGAAAGCTACACCTTC
once	-	TRBJ2-7	TRBV6-1	CASSETATYEQYF	TGTGCCAGCAGTGAGACAGCCACCTACGAGCAGTACTTC
-	TRBD1	TRBJ2-1	TRBV6-4	CASSDSSRGPGNEQFF	TGTGCCAGCAGTGACTCCTCCAGGGGGCCCGGCAATGAGCAGTTCTTC
-	TRBD1	TRBJ1-5	TRBV27	CASSSGQGAQPQHF	TGTGCCAGCAGTTCCGGACAGGGGGCCCAGCCCCAGCATTTT
-	-	TRBJ1-5	TRBV7-6	CASSLRRGNQPQHF	TGTGCCAGCAGCCTCCGGAGGGGCAATCAGCCCCAGCATTTT
-	TRBD2	TRBJ2-5	TRBV10-3	CAISESGLAQETQYF	TGTGCCATCAGTGAGTCGGGACTAGCGCAAGAGACCCAGTACTTC
-	TRBD1	TRBJ2-7	TRBV7-3	CASSLDREHEQYF	TGTGCCAGCAGCTTGGACAGGGAACACGAGCAGTACTTC
-	-	TRBJ2-3	TRBV2	CASLTILADTQYF	TGTGCCAGCCTCACCATACTCGCAGATACGCAGTATTTT
-	-	TRBJ2-3	TRBV7-9	CASSPLEDTQYF	TGTGCCAGCAGCCCACTGGAAGATACGCAGTATTTT
few	TRBD2	TRBJ2-3	TRBV7-2	CASSSFGTSGSADTQYF	TGTGCCAGCAGCTCCTTTGGGACTAGCGGGAGCGCAGATACGCAGTATTTT
once	-	TRBJ2-7	TRBV11-1	CASSSRTDSYEQYF	TGTGCCAGCAGCTCCCGGACAGATTCCTACGAGCAGTACTTC
-	-	TRBJ2-7	TRBV28	CASNAYTMTGAYEQYF	TGTGCCAGCAACGCCTACACTATGACAGGCGCCTACGAGCAGTACTTC
-	-	TRBJ2-7	TRBV4-1	CASSQVGSIYEQYF	TGCGCCAGCAGCCAAGTGGGCAGTATCTACGAGCAGTACTTC
-	-	TRBJ2-1	TRBV9	CASSVLTGNNEQFF	TGTGCCAGCAGCGTCCTTACAGGGAACAATGAGCAGTTCTTC
-	-	TRBJ2-2	TRBV7-2	CASSRRGGRMNTGELFF	TGTGCCAGCAGCCGCCGAGGGGGGAGGATGAACACCGGGGAGCTGTTTTTT
-	-	TRBJ2-7	TRBV11-2	CASSLGVSFYEQYF	TGTGCCAGCAGCTTAGGAGTCTCTTTCTACGAGCAGTACTTC
-	-	TRBJ2-1	TRBV11-3	CASSLGGHEQFF	TGTGCCAGCAGCTTAGGGGGGCATGAGCAGTTCTTC
-	TRBD1	TRBJ2-6	TRBV6-6	CASLRQGAAGANVLTF	TGTGCCAGTCTGAGACAGGGGGCGGCAGGGGCCAACGTCCTGACTTTC
-	TRBD1	TRBJ2-1	TRBV19	CASSSQGDYNEQFF	TGTGCCAGTAGTAGCCAGGGGGACTACAATGAGCAGTTCTTC
-	-	TRBJ1-2	TRBV28	CASKDRSGLANYGYTF	TGTGCCAGCAAGGATCGATCAGGGCTAGCTAACTATGGCTACACCTTC
-	-	TRBJ1-2	TRBV7-9	CASSLGRIEDGYTF	TGTGCCAGCAGCTTAGGAAGGATCGAGGATGGCTACACCTTC
few	-	TRBJ2-7	TRBV5-6	CASSLWRRGEQYF	TGTGCCAGCAGCTTGTGGCGGAGGGGCGAGCAGTACTTC